The 16 T cell receptor beta chains below all came from one sample that was sequenced in a study of CDR3 diversity in severe acne. TCRdb analysed the PCR reads with MiXCR anew, one entry per CDR3 protein. The sample shows some 84,000 distinct CDR3 sequences, about 52% of them seen only once. Sequences were obtained from blood. These receptors were taken from a male donor in good health, serving as a control.

This CDR3 is CASRSSGGVDTQYF. The CDR3 coding sequence is TGTGCCAGCAGATCTAGCGGGGGAGTAGATACGCAGTATTTT. The chain links TRBV5-4 to TRBJ2-3, with 10 positions matching TRBD2. The V gene end was trimmed by 5 bases and the J gene end by 5 bases; junction bases not matched to a gene: 5. Germline V CDR1 and CDR2: SGHNT, YYREEE (reference sequence). This CDR3 region has 14 residues.

This clonotype was observed a few times. The CDR3, as DNA: TGTGCCAGCAGCTCATTGAGGAACACTGAAGCTTTCTTT. This gives the protein CASSSLRNTEAFF. The V and J genes are TRBV7-9 and TRBJ1-1, with unresolved D. The germline V gene has CDR1 SEHNR and CDR2 FQNEAQ (reference sequence). CDR3 length: 13 amino acids. The germline V and J ends were trimmed by 4 bases and 1 base, with 7 bases remaining between them.

This chain connects TRBV10-3 to TRBJ2-7, with D possibly matching TRBD1 (6 bases). Germline V gives CDR1 ENHRY, CDR2 SYGVKD. Between the trimmed V and J ends, which lost 3 bases and 7 bases, there was a span of 22 bases. There are 16 residues in the CDR3. The CDR3 here is CAISDPDSPLNGEQYF. The CDR3 bases are TGTGCCATCAGTGACCCGGACAGCCCGTTGAACGGTGAGCAGTACTTC.

V and J are TRBV7-9 and TRBJ2-7; no clear D gene. The CDR3 is 12 residues long. In germline, CDR1 is SEHNR, CDR2 FQNEAQ (reference sequence). V was pared by 2 bases and J by 5 bases, with 7 bases between. The CDR3 here is CASSLSLNEQYF. The DNA of the CDR3 is TGTGCCAGCAGCTTATCCTTGAACGAGCAGTACTTC.

This clonotype occurred many times. This chain uses TRBV28 with TRBJ1-1; D perhaps matches TRBD1 (5 bases). Germline CDR1 reads MDHEN; CDR2 reads SYDVKM. The CDR3 length is 18 residues. Trimming took off 0 bases at V and 0 bases at J, with 17 bases between the two ends. CDR3 in amino acids: CASSLCTDDGGVNTEAFF. In nucleotides, the CDR3 is TGTGCCAGCAGTTTATGTACCGACGATGGAGGGGTGAACACTGAAGCTTTCTTT. Supplemented by reference TRBV28 and TRBJ1-1, the full variable domain reads DVKVTQSSRYLVKRTGEKVFLECVQDMDHENMFWYRQDPGLGLRLIYFSYDVKMKEKGDIPEGYSVSREKKERFSLILESASTNQTSMYLCASSLCTDDGGVNTEAFFGQGTRLTVV.

This clonotype was detected once. A much larger clone differs from this one at a single base, so this may be a read error. The V and J genes are TRBV11-2 and TRBJ1-3; possible D gene TRBD1, 6 bases. CDR1 is SGHAT, CDR2 FQNNGV, per germline. CDR3 size: 16 residues. V was clipped by 4 bases and J by 3 bases, with 16 bases between them. The CDR3 sequence is CASSYALTGSGNTIYF. CDR3 nucleotides: TGTGCCAGCAGCTACGCCCTGACAGGAAGTGGAAACACCATATATTTT.

CDR3 region: CASSTGIYGYTF. The DNA of the CDR3 is TGTGCCAGCAGTACAGGAATCTATGGCTACACCTTC. This chain connects TRBV2 to TRBJ1-2; possibly TRBD1 for D (5 bases). CDR3 size: 12 residues. The germline CDR1 and CDR2 sequences are SNHLY and FYNNEI. V gave up 5 bases and J gave up 4 bases, with 8 bases separating them.

This clonotype came up a few times. The J gene is TRBJ1-1, the V gene TRBV3-1; D not certain. Germline CDR1 is LGHDT and CDR2 is YNNKEL (reference sequence). Deletions cut 4 bases from V and 0 bases from J, with 6 bases between. This CDR3 has 13 residues. The CDR3 sequence: CASSRTLNTEAFF. In DNA form, the CDR3 reads TGTGCCAGCAGCCGAACACTGAACACTGAAGCTTTCTTT. The variable domain in full, completed from reference TRBV3-1 and TRBJ1-1, reads DTAVSQTPKYLVTQMGNDKSIKCEQNLGHDTMYWYKQDSKKFLKIMFSYNNKELIINETVPNRFSPKSPDKAHLNLHINSLELGDSAVYFCASSRTLNTEAFFGQGTRLTVV.

The chain joins TRBV5-1 to TRBJ1-2; 9 nucleotides line up with TRBD1. V dropped 4 bases and J dropped 6; count of bases not matched to a gene: 7. This CDR3 has 14 amino acids. Germline-derived CDR1 and CDR2 are SGHRS and YFSETQ. The CDR3 DNA sequence: TGCGCCAGCAGCGGGGGACAGGGCCTTCATGGCTACACCTTC. Translation gives CASSGGQGLHGYTF. The variable domain in full, with the rest retrieved from reference TRBV5-1 and TRBJ1-2, is KAGVTQTPRYLIKTRGQQVTLSCSPISGHRSVSWYQQTPGQGLQFLFEYFSETQRNKGNFPGRFSGRQFSNSRSEMNVSTLELGDSALYLCASSGGQGLHGYTFGSGTRLTVV.

The chain employs TRBV7-2 and TRBJ1-1; possibly TRBD1 for D (5 bases). This CDR3 contains 17 residues. Per the germline V gene, CDR1 is SGHTA and CDR2 is FQGNSA. V lost 0 bases and J lost 1, with 15 bases in between. In DNA form, the CDR3 reads TGTGCCAGCAGCTTAGCGGGGAGCTCTGGGGCGAACACTGAAGCTTTCTTT. It is translated as CASSLAGSSGANTEAFF.

This clonotype was observed a few times. V and J are TRBV10-3 and TRBJ2-3, with D perhaps matching TRBD2 (6 bases). Germline V lookup: CDR1 ENHRY, CDR2 SYGVKD. V was clipped by 2 bases and J by 0 bases, with 9 bases between them. The CDR3 is made up of 15 amino acids. This CDR3 reads CAISEMSGSTDTQYF. DNA of the CDR3: TGTGCCATCAGTGAGATGAGCGGGAGCACAGATACGCAGTATTTT.

The rearrangement joins TRBV6-4 to TRBJ2-1; 10 bases map to TRBD2. This CDR3 has 16 amino acids. Germline V lookup: CDR1 MRHNA, CDR2 SNTAGT. V lost 0 bases to trimming and J lost 5 bases; unmatched junction nucleotides: 4. The CDR3 bases are TGTGCCAGCAGTGACTCGGGGACTAGCGACAACAATGAGCAGTTCTTC. It is translated as CASSDSGTSDNNEQFF.

The chain has TRBV7-6 and TRBJ1-2; D perhaps matches TRBD1 (5 bases). V shed 5 bases and J shed 5 bases, with 15 bases lying between them. The CDR3 runs to 14 residues. The germline gives CDR1 SGHVS, CDR2 FNYEAQ. The chain's CDR3 is CASSLEGTGYGYTF. CDR3 in DNA: TGTGCCAGCAGCCTGGAGGGGACGGGTTATGGCTACACCTTC.

The chain combines TRBV6-1 with TRBJ2-7, with D possibly being TRBD2 (5 bases). With 0 bases removed from V and 6 bases from J, the gap between germline ends came to 9 bases. Germline assignment: CDR1 MNHNS and CDR2 SASEGT. There are 13 residues in the CDR3. CDR3 sequence reads: CASSEADGVEQYF. Written as DNA, the CDR3 is TGTGCCAGCAGTGAAGCGGACGGGGTCGAGCAGTACTTC.

The chain employs TRBV4-1 and TRBJ1-2; 7 nucleotides match TRBD1. Germline V gives CDR1 MGHRA, CDR2 YSYEKL. Losses at the gene ends were 4 bases for V and 0 bases for J; bases not matched to a gene: 8. This CDR3 region has 16 residues. Written as DNA, the CDR3 is TGCGCCAGCAGCCCCCGGGGGGGACAGCCTAACTATGGCTACACCTTC. Encoded protein: CASSPRGGQPNYGYTF.

At least ten counts were recorded for this clonotype. The rearrangement joins TRBV4-1 to TRBJ2-5; maybe TRBD2 (5 bases). V gave up 4 bases and J gave up 4 bases, with 10 bases separating them. The CDR3 is 13 amino acids. Germline loops: CDR1 MGHRA, CDR2 YSYEKL. The CDR3 nucleotides are TGCGCCAGCAGCCGTCGGGGTGGAGAGACCCAGTACTTC. Encoded protein: CASSRRGGETQYF.